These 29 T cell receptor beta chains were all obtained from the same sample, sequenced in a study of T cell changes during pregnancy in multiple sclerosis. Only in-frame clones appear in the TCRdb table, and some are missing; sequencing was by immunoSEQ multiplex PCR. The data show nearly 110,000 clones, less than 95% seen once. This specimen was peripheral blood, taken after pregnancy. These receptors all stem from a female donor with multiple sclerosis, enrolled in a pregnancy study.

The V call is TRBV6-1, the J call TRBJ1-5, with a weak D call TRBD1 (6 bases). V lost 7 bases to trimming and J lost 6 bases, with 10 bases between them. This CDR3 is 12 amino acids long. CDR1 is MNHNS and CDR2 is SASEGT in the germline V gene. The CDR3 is CASNGGPQPQHF. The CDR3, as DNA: TGTGCCAGCAACGGGGGGCCTCAGCCCCAGCATTTT.

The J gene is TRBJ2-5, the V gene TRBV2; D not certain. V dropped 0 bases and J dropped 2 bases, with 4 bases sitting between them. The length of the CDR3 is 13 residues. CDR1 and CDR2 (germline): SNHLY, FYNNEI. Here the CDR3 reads CASSEARQETQYF. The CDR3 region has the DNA TGTGCCAGCAGTGAAGCCAGACAAGAGACCCAGTACTTC. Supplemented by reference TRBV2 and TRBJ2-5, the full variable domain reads EPEVTQTPSHQVTQMGQEVILRCVPISNHLYFYWYRQILGQKVEFLVSFYNNEISEKSEIFDDQFSVERPDGSNFTLKIRSTKLEDSAMYFCASSEARQETQYFGPGTRLLVL.

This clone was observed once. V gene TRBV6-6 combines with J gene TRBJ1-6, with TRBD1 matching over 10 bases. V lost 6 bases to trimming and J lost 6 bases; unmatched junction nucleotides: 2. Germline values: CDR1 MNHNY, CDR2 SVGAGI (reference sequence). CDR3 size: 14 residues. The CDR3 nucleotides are TGTGCCAGCAGCCGGGACAGGGGTAATTCACCCCTCCACTTT. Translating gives CASSRDRGNSPLHF.

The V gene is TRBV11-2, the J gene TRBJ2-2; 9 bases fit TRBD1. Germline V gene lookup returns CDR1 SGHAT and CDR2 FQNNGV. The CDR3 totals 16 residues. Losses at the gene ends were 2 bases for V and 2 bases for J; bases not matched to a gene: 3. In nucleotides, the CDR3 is TGTGCCAGCAGCTTAAGGACAGGGGCCAACACCGGGGAGCTGTTTTTT. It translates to CASSLRTGANTGELFF.

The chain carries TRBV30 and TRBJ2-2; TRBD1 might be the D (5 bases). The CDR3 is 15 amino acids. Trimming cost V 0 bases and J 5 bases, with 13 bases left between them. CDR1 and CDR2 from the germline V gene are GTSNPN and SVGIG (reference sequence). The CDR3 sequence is CAWSVLLGRTGELFF. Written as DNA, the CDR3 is TGTGCCTGGAGTGTACTACTGGGGCGTACCGGGGAGCTGTTTTTT. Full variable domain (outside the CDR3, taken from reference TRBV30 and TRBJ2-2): SQTIHQWPATLVQPVGSPLSLECTVEGTSNPNLYWYRQAAGRGLQLLFYSVGIGQISSEVPQNLSASRPQDRQFILSSKKLLLSDSGFYLCAWSVLLGRTGELFFGEGSRLTVL.

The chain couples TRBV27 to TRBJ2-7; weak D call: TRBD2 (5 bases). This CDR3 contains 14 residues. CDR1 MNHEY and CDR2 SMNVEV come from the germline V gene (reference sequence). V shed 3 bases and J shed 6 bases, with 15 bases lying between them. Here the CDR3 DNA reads TGTGCCAGCAGTTTTGCTTCCGGGATGACCGAGCAGTACTTC. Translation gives CASSFASGMTEQYF.

CDR3 region: CASREGGLNTEAFF. CDR3 bases: TGTGCCAGCCGCGAAGGGGGCTTGAACACTGAAGCTTTCTTT. V is TRBV28 and J is TRBJ1-1, with 7 nucleotides matching TRBD1. This CDR3 has 14 residues. Germline trimming cut 8 bases from V and 0 bases from J; bases unmatched to any gene: 6. Germline V gene data show CDR1 as MDHEN and CDR2 as SYDVKM.

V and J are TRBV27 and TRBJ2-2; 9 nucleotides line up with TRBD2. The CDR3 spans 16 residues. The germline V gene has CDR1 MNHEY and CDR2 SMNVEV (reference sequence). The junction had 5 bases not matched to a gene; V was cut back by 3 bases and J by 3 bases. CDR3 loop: CASSFHSGSYTGELFF. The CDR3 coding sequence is TGTGCCAGCAGTTTCCATAGCGGGAGCTACACCGGGGAGCTGTTTTTT.

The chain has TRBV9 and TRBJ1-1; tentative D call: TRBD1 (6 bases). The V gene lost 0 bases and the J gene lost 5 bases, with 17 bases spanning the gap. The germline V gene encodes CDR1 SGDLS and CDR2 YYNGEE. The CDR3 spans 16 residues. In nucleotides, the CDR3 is TGTGCCAGCAGCGTAGGAGGGGGGGGGCGTTGGACTGAAGCTTTCTTT. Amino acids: CASSVGGGGRWTEAFF.

The CDR3 DNA is TGTGCCACCAGCAGAGATACGGACACCATATATTTT. This translates into CATSRDTDTIYF. The genes are TRBV15 and TRBJ1-3, with D unresolved. V lost 0 bases to trimming and J lost 8 bases, with 5 bases between them. The CDR3 sequence is 12 residues long. Germline V gives CDR1 LNHNV, CDR2 YYDKDF (reference sequence).

The CDR3 DNA is TGTGCCAGCAGTTACACAGGATCAAAGGCAGATACGCAGTATTTT. Translated: CASSYTGSKADTQYF. The chain has TRBV6-5 and TRBJ2-3; TRBD1 might be the D (5 bases). Germline-derived CDR1 and CDR2 are MNHEY and SVGAGI. V lost 2 bases, J lost 4 bases, and 13 bases lay in between. CDR3 length equals 15 residues.

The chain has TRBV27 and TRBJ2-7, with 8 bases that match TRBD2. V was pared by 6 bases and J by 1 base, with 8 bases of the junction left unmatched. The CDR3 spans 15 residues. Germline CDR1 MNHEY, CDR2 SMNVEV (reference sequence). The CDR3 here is CASSPRGRLSYEQYF. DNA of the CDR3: TGTGCCAGCAGCCCCCGCGGGAGGCTTTCCTACGAGCAGTACTTC.

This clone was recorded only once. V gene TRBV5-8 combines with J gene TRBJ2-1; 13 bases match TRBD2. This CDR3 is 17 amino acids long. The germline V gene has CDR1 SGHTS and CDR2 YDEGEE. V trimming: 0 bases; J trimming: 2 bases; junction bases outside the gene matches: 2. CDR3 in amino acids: CASSLGGLAGAYNEQFF. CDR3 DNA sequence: TGTGCCAGCAGCTTGGGAGGACTAGCGGGGGCCTACAATGAGCAGTTCTTC.

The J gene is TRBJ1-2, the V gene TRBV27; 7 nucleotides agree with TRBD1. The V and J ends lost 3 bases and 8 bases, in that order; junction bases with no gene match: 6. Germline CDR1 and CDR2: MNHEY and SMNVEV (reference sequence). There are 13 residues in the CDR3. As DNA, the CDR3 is TGTGCCAGCAGTTTCCGACAGGGTAACGGCTACACCTTC. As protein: CASSFRQGNGYTF.

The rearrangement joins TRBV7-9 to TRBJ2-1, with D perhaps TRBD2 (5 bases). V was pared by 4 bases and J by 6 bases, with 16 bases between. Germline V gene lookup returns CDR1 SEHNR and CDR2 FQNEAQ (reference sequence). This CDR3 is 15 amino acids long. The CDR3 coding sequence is TGTGCCAGCAGCTCTCCCGGGGAATTCGCCAATGAGCAGTTCTTC. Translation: CASSSPGEFANEQFF. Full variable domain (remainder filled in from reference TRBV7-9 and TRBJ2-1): DTGVSQNPRHKITKRGQNVTFRCDPISEHNRLYWYRQTLGQGPEFLTYFQNEAQLEKSRLLSDRFSAERPKGSFSTLEIQRTEQGDSAMYLCASSSPGEFANEQFFGPGTRLTVL.

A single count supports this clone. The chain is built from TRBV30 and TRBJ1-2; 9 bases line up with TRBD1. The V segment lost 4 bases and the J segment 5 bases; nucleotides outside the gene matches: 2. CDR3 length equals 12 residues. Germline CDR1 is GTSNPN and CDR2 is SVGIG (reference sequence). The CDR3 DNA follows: TGTGCCTGGACCGGGACAGGGTATGGCTACACCTTC. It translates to CAWTGTGYGYTF.

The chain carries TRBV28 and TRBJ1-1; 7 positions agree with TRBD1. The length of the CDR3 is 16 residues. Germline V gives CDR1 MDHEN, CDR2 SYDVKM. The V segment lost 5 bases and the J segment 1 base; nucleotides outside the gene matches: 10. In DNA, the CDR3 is TGTGCCAGCAGTCGACAGGGACCAAGTGGGAACACTGAAGCTTTCTTT. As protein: CASSRQGPSGNTEAFF.

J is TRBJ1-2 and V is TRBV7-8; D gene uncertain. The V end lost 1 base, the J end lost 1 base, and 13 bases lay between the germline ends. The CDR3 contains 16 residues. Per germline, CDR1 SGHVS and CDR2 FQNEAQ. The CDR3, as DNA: TGTGCCAGCAGCTTAGAACGGGTTCCGCTTAACTATGGCTACACCTTC. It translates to CASSLERVPLNYGYTF.

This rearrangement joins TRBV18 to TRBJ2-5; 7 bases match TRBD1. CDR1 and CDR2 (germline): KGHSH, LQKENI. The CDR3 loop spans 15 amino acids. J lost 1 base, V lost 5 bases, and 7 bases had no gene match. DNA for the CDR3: TGTGCCAGCTCATCTCGAACAGGGGTCCAAGAGACCCAGTACTTC. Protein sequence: CASSSRTGVQETQYF.

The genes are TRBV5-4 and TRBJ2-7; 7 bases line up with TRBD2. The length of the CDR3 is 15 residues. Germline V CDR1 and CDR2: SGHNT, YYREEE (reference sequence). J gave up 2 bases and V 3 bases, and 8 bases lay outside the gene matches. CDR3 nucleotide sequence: TGTGCCAGCAGCTATCCCGGGAGGACTCCCTACGAGCAGTACTTC. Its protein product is CASSYPGRTPYEQYF.

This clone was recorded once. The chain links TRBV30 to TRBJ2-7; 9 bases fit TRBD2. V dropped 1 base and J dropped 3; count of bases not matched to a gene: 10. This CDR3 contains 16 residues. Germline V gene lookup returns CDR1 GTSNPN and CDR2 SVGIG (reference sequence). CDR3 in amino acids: CAWSGAGGVVFYEQYF. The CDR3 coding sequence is TGTGCCTGGAGTGGGGCGGGGGGGGTGGTGTTCTACGAGCAGTACTTC.

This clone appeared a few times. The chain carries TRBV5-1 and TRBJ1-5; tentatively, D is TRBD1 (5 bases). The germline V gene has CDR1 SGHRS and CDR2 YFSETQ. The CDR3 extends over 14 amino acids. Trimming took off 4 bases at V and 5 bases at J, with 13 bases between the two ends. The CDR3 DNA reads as TGCGCCAGCAGCGAGGATGGAGGGGATCAGCCCCAGCATTTT. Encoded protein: CASSEDGGDQPQHF.

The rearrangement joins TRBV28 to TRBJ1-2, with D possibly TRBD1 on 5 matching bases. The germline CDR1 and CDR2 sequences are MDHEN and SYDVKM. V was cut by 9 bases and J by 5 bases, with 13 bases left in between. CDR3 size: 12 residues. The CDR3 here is CASRQPLYGYTF. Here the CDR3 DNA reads TGTGCCAGTCGACAGCCTCTATATGGCTACACCTTC.

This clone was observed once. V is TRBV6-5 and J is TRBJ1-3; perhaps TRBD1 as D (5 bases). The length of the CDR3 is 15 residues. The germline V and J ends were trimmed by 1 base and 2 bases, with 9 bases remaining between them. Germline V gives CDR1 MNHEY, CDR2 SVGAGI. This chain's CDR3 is CASSYFRGTGNTIYF. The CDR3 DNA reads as TGTGCCAGCAGTTACTTCCGGGGGACTGGAAACACCATATATTTT.

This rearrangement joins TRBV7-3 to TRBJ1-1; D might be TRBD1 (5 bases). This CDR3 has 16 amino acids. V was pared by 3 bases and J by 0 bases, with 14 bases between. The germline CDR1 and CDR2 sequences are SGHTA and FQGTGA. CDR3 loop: CASSLTVGVLNTEAFF. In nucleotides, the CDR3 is TGTGCCAGCAGCTTGACAGTTGGGGTTTTGAACACTGAAGCTTTCTTT.

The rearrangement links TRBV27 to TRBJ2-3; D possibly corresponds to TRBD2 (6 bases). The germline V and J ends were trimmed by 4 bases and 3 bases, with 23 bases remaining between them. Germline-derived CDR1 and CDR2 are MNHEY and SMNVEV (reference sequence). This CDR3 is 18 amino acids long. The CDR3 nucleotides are TGTGCCAGCAGTTCTTTTGGGTTTGGGGCAGGGAGGACAGATACGCAGTATTTT. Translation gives CASSSFGFGAGRTDTQYF.

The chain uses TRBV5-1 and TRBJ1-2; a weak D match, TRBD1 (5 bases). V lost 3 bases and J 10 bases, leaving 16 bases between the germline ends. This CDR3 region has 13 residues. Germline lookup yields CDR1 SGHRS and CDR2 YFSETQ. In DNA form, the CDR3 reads TGCGCCAGCAGCTCGGAGGGACGGATTGACTACACCTTC. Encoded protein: CASSSEGRIDYTF.

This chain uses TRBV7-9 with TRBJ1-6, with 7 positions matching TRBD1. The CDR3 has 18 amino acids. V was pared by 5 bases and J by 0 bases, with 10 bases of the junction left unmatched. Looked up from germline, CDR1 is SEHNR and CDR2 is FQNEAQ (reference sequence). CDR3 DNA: TGTGCCAGCAGCCGGAGGACAGGAGAGAGCTCCTATAATTCACCCCTCCACTTT. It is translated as CASSRRTGESSYNSPLHF.

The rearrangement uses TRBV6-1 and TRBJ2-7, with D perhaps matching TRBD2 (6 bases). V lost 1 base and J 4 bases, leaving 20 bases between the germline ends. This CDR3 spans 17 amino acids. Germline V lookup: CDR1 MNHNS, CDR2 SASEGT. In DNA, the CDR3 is TGTGCCAGCAGTGAAGGGCCAGGACTAACTATGGGTTACGAGCAGTACTTC. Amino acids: CASSEGPGLTMGYEQYF.